The 26 T cell receptor beta chains in this list originate from one sample, sequenced in a study of T-cell memory formation after mild COVID-19. TCRdb re-called the 5' RACE reads through MiXCR, storing one row per CDR3 protein. The data hold more than 35,000 distinct CDR3 sequences, with 8.5% to 10% observed a single time. Sequencing used PBMCs or a T cell subset sorted from them (not recorded which). These receptors came from an adult woman who had mild COVID-19 (a few samples of this study predate the infection). Cell type and time point are not known.

The chain links TRBV12-5 to TRBJ1-5; TRBD1 might be the D (5 bases). Germline CDR1 reads LGHNT; CDR2 reads FRNRAP. The V end lost 4 bases, the J end lost 0 bases, and 7 bases lay between the germline ends. The CDR3 spans 14 residues. The CDR3 here is CASGSGYSNQPQHF. The CDR3 coding sequence is TGTGCTAGTGGTTCAGGGTATAGCAATCAGCCCCAGCATTTT.

This clonotype was seen many times. The chain joins TRBV7-9 to TRBJ2-1; D is perhaps TRBD1 (6 bases). V was cut by 11 bases and J by 2 bases, with 16 bases left in between. The CDR3 contains 14 residues. Germline lookup yields CDR1 SEHNR and CDR2 FQNEAQ (reference sequence). CDR3 nucleotide sequence: TGTGCCGGCTACCAAGGGGACACCTACAATGAGCAGTTCTTC. This encodes CAGYQGDTYNEQFF.

This chain uses TRBV7-9 with TRBJ1-2, with TRBD1 as a possible D gene (6 bases). V lost 5 bases, J lost 4 bases, and 17 bases lay in between. CDR3 size: 15 residues. Germline CDR1 is SEHNR and CDR2 is FQNEAQ (reference sequence). The DNA for the CDR3 is TGTGCCAGCAGCCCCACCCGCGGGGGGCTCTATGGCTACACCTTC. Its protein product is CASSPTRGGLYGYTF.

Of note for this clonotype: One end of the junction varies from germline; a read error may be responsible. V is TRBV18 and J is TRBJ1-2; D might be TRBD1 (5 bases). The CDR3 is made up of 12 amino acids. The germline V gene has CDR1 KGHSH and CDR2 LQKENI. The CDR3 loop reads CASSPPAGRIAF. For the CDR3, the DNA is TGTGCCAGCTCACCACCGGCAGGGCGGATAGCCTTC. The variable domain in full, with the rest retrieved from reference TRBV18 and TRBJ1-2, is NAGVMQNPRHLVRRRGQEARLRCSPMKGHSHVYWYRQLPEEGLKFMVYLQKENIIDESGMPKERFSAEFPKEGPSILRIQQVVRGDSAAYFCASSPPAGRIAFGSGTRLTVV.

This clonotype turned up a few times. The V call is TRBV5-6, the J call TRBJ2-1; 7 nucleotides line up with TRBD1. V lost 1 base and J lost 0; bases outside the gene matches: 1. The CDR3 is 15 amino acids. Germline lookup yields CDR1 SGHDT and CDR2 YYEEEE. The CDR3: CASSLPGGSYNEQFF. DNA for the CDR3: TGTGCCAGCAGCTTGCCAGGGGGCTCCTACAATGAGCAGTTCTTC.

This clonotype was counted at least ten times. This sequence joins TRBV7-6 and TRBJ2-2; 9 bases map to TRBD2. Germline V lookup: CDR1 SGHVS, CDR2 FNYEAQ. This CDR3 is 17 amino acids long. Trimming at V came to 1 base and at J to 4 bases, leaving 7 bases not matched to a gene. The chain's CDR3 is CASSLVAGGTATGELFF. The DNA of the CDR3 is TGTGCCAGCAGCTTAGTGGCGGGGGGGACCGCCACCGGGGAGCTGTTTTTT.

The V call is TRBV27, the J call TRBJ2-7; D unclear. CDR3 length: 13 residues. CDR1 is MNHEY and CDR2 is SMNVEV in the germline V gene (reference sequence). V lost 0 bases to trimming and J lost 0 bases, with 3 bases between them. The chain's CDR3 is CASSLSISYEQYF. The CDR3 DNA reads TGTGCCAGCAGTTTATCGATCTCCTACGAGCAGTACTTC.

This clonotype was found many times. The chain employs TRBV29-1 and TRBJ2-1, with a tentative D call TRBD2 (6 bases). V lost 3 bases and J 11 bases, leaving 17 bases between the germline ends. The CDR3 covers 13 residues. CDR1 and CDR2 from the germline V gene are SQVTM and ANQGSEA. The CDR3 here is CSVDLRGAGKQFF. The CDR3 region has the DNA TGCAGCGTTGATTTGCGCGGGGCCGGGAAGCAGTTCTTC.

This clonotype came up a few times. The CDR3 loop reads CASSHQQGNTEAFF. The DNA for the CDR3 is TGTGCCAGCAGCCACCAACAGGGGAACACTGAAGCTTTCTTT. The V gene is TRBV3-1, the J gene TRBJ1-1; D is perhaps TRBD1 (6 bases). Germline assignment: CDR1 LGHDT and CDR2 YNNKEL (reference sequence). The V gene lost 3 bases and the J gene lost 1 base, with 9 bases spanning the gap. The CDR3 runs to 14 residues.

This clonotype was observed a few times. This CDR3 is CSATGGNSQSYGYTF. The CDR3 DNA reads TGCAGTGCTACGGGGGGAAACTCGCAATCCTATGGCTACACCTTC. The V call is TRBV20-1, the J call TRBJ1-2, with D perhaps TRBD1 (5 bases). Trimming took off 4 bases at V and 4 bases at J, with 19 bases between the two ends. The CDR3 runs to 15 residues. The germline gives CDR1 DFQATT, CDR2 SNEGSKA (reference sequence).

This clonotype has ten or more counts. The CDR3 region is CASSLASLPDTQYF. CDR3 in DNA: TGCGCCAGCAGCTTGGCTAGTTTGCCAGATACGCAGTATTTT. The V and J genes are TRBV5-1 and TRBJ2-3; D is ambiguous. The CDR3 is made up of 14 amino acids. V lost 0 bases and J lost 4, with 9 bases in between. The germline V gene has CDR1 SGHRS and CDR2 YFSETQ.

This chain links TRBV12-3 or TRBV12-4 with TRBJ1-5, with TRBD1 identical over 8 bases. V gave up 7 bases and J gave up 9 bases; unmatched junction bases: 14. The length of the CDR3 is 15 residues. In DNA, the CDR3 is TGTGCCAGCACCCTCGGTAGGGGACAGGCCCTGCCCCAGCATTTT. This translates into CASTLGRGQALPQHF.

In this sample, this clonotype is medium-sized (0.01 to 0.1%). The V call is TRBV10-3, the J call TRBJ2-6; D call uncertain. Trimming removed 10 bases at V and 2 bases at J, with 12 bases between. Germline CDR1 ENHRY, CDR2 SYGVKD. The CDR3 is made up of 14 amino acids. CDR3 in amino acids: CASQPGTGANVLTF. In nucleotides, the CDR3 is TGTGCCAGCCAACCAGGAACTGGGGCCAACGTCCTGACTTTC.

The V gene is TRBV24-1, the J gene TRBJ2-5; D tentatively fits TRBD1 or TRBD2 (5 bases each). The CDR3 is 14 amino acids. CDR1 is KGHDR and CDR2 is SFDVKD in the germline V gene. Trimming removed 4 bases from V and 2 bases from J, with 10 bases in between. This CDR3 reads CATSDTGRQETQYF. For the CDR3, the DNA is TGTGCCACCAGTGACACGGGACGGCAAGAGACCCAGTACTTC.

This chain connects TRBV2 to TRBJ2-1, with D unclear. CDR1 is SNHLY and CDR2 is FYNNEI in the germline V gene. The CDR3 extends over 15 amino acids. Deletions cut 7 bases from V and 1 base from J, with 14 bases between. The CDR3 spells CASIGERSSYNEQFF. The CDR3 coding sequence is TGTGCCAGCATAGGCGAGAGATCTTCCTACAATGAGCAGTTCTTC.

This clonotype appeared once. This chain uses TRBV20-1 with TRBJ2-3, with D uncertain. There are 14 residues in the CDR3. The V and J ends lost 3 bases and 2 bases respectively, with 12 bases between them. Germline CDR1 is DFQATT and CDR2 is SNEGSKA (reference sequence). For the CDR3, the DNA is TGCAGTGCTAGCCCACCGGCAGTCACAGATACGCAGTATTTT. Protein sequence: CSASPPAVTDTQYF.

The V gene is TRBV15, the J gene TRBJ1-2, with a tentative D call TRBD1 (5 bases). CDR1 LNHNV and CDR2 YYDKDF come from the germline V gene (reference sequence). Trimming took 0 bases from V and 1 from J, leaving 21 bases between them. This CDR3 region has 19 residues. The CDR3 spells CATSRDPGAGSTFNYGYTF. The CDR3 DNA reads TGTGCCACCAGCAGAGATCCCGGGGCAGGTTCGACTTTTAACTATGGCTACACCTTC.

The genes are TRBV6-2 or TRBV6-3 and TRBJ1-1; 9 bases fit TRBD1. CDR1 is MNHEY, CDR2 SVGEGT, per germline. The CDR3 sequence is 14 residues long. V trimming: 6 bases; J trimming: 5 bases; junction bases outside the gene matches: 7. The CDR3 region is CASRTGQGGTEAFF. In DNA form, the CDR3 reads TGTGCCAGCAGAACGGGACAGGGTGGAACTGAAGCTTTCTTT.

This clonotype was counted at least ten times. This chain uses TRBV20-1 with TRBJ2-7; no clear D gene. CDR3 length: 11 residues. Trimming stripped 5 bases from V and 4 bases from J, with 9 bases between. CDR1 is DFQATT, CDR2 SNEGSKA, per germline (reference sequence). The CDR3 nucleotides read TGCAGTGCTCTTACCTCATACGAGCAGTACTTC. Its translation is CSALTSYEQYF.

Notes on this clonotype: This may arise from a read error, as a much more abundant clone is one base away. CDR3 protein: CSAMRGYEQYF. DNA for the CDR3: TGCAGTGCTATGAGGGGCTACGAGCAGTACTTC. This chain connects TRBV20-1 to TRBJ2-7; D might be TRBD1 or TRBD2, each matching 5 bases. Germline loops: CDR1 DFQATT, CDR2 SNEGSKA (reference sequence). Trimming left V 4 bases short and J 3 bases short, with 7 bases between. The CDR3 length is 11 residues.

This clonotype appeared a few times. The V call is TRBV27, the J call TRBJ1-2; D unclear. V dropped 8 bases and J dropped 8 bases, with 18 bases sitting between them. The CDR3 consists of 13 residues. Germline lookup yields CDR1 MNHEY and CDR2 SMNVEV (reference sequence). The CDR3 DNA is TGTGCCAGCGCCTTCCGGCAACAGAGGGGCTACACCTTC. This encodes CASAFRQQRGYTF.

This clonotype has a handful of counts. The CDR3 is CSAMRVYEQFF. The CDR3 DNA follows: TGCAGTGCTATGAGGGTTTATGAGCAGTTCTTC. The rearrangement links TRBV20-1 to TRBJ2-1; TRBD2 is a possible D gene (5 bases). Trimming left V 4 bases short and J 8 bases short, with 9 bases between. CDR1 DFQATT and CDR2 SNEGSKA come from the germline V gene (reference sequence). The CDR3 spans 11 residues.

V and J are TRBV5-1 and TRBJ2-1; D not certain. The germline CDR1 and CDR2 sequences are SGHRS and YFSETQ. Trimming took 5 bases from V and 6 from J, leaving 24 bases between them. The CDR3 has 17 amino acids. CDR3 sequence reads: CASSLLRANLMGNEQFF. CDR3 nucleotide sequence: TGCGCCAGCAGTCTCCTTCGAGCAAACCTTATGGGCAATGAGCAGTTCTTC. Full variable domain (outside the CDR3, taken from reference TRBV5-1 and TRBJ2-1): KAGVTQTPRYLIKTRGQQVTLSCSPISGHRSVSWYQQTPGQGLQFLFEYFSETQRNKGNFPGRFSGRQFSNSRSEMNVSTLELGDSALYLCASSLLRANLMGNEQFFGPGTRLTVL.

The chain has TRBV7-9 and TRBJ1-1; D is undetermined. Deletions cut 0 bases from V and 4 bases from J, with 6 bases between. This CDR3 is 13 amino acids long. Germline values: CDR1 SEHNR, CDR2 FQNEAQ (reference sequence). The CDR3 here is CASSLAQSTEAFF. The CDR3 nucleotides are TGTGCCAGCAGCTTAGCGCAGAGCACTGAAGCTTTCTTT. Supplemented by reference TRBV7-9 and TRBJ1-1, the full variable domain reads DTGVSQNPRHKITKRGQNVTFRCDPISEHNRLYWYRQTLGQGPEFLTYFQNEAQLEKSRLLSDRFSAERPKGSFSTLEIQRTEQGDSAMYLCASSLAQSTEAFFGQGTRLTVV.

J is TRBJ2-7 and V is TRBV20-1; D is ambiguous. The CDR3 runs 12 residues. V was pared by 6 bases and J by 0 bases, with 9 bases between. Germline V lookup: CDR1 DFQATT, CDR2 SNEGSKA (reference sequence). The CDR3 bases are TGCAGTGCGCCGCTTAACTCCTACGAGCAGTACTTC. Protein: CSAPLNSYEQYF.

The chain combines TRBV6-5 with TRBJ1-2, with D possibly TRBD1 on 5 matching bases. This CDR3 region has 14 residues. With 0 bases removed from V and 9 bases from J, the gap between germline ends came to 14 bases. Germline V gene lookup returns CDR1 MNHEY and CDR2 SVGAGI. The CDR3 protein is CASSYSSGGYSYTF. Written as DNA, the CDR3 is TGTGCCAGCAGTTACTCTTCGGGGGGATATAGCTACACCTTC.